Given below is one TCR beta chain in context. What it recognizes is unknown. One end of the junction varies from germline; a read error may be responsible. The read halts 3 residues ahead of the CDR3 end, with the missing end drawn from the germline J gene. This specimen comes from a study of Tregs in tolerant kidney transplant recipients. Study-wide findings and caveats: Antigen-driven expansion was suggested because donor-specific Tregs expanded more than all Tregs in tolerant patients. Expanding Tregs on activated donor B cells appeared to best identify donor-specific TCRbeta clones.

There are 16 residues in the CDR3. Germline CDR1 reads LGHNA; CDR2 reads YNFKEQ. Here immunoSEQ multiplex PCR was the method, and the copy in TCRdb shows in-frame clones only, minus some. Seen in this sample are roughly 5,300 clones; the ten most common clones hold roughly 6.7%. Mixed chimerism was transient after nonmyeloablative marrow transplants from related graft donors. The source of this sequence is a human patient who received a combined kidney and bone marrow transplant. The graft donor may account for some of the T cells. The sample in question was CD4+ T cells from blood (PBMCs), obtained approximately 15 months after the transplant. The V and J genes are TRBV4-2 and TRBJ1-3; tentative D call: TRBD1 (5 bases). CDR3 DNA (partial): TGCGCCAGCAGCCAAGATCCGGGGGGCTCTGGAAACACC. This gives the protein CASSQDPGGSGNT. In full, the CDR3 reads CASSQDPGGSGNTIYF.